Listed here is a single T cell receptor (beta chain). Germline V gene sequence: CDR1 SGHNT, CDR2 YYREEE (reference sequence). Unmatched junction bases numbered 9, after V lost 4 bases and J lost 3 bases. The CDR3 length is 15 residues. Sequencing used immunoSEQ multiplex PCR; TCRdb keeps in-frame clones, though not all of them. The table shows about 210,000 clones, with around 87% occurring only once. The sample is drawn from a study of blood T cell repertoires in COVID-19. The chain employs TRBV5-4 and TRBJ2-7; 8 bases align to TRBD2. The source is a man between 25 and 39 years old in a cohort exposed to, infected with or recovered from COVID-19 (not recorded which). The specimen was PBMCs or T cells enriched from blood (not recorded which). The CDR3 reads CASSPGGDRDYEQYF. The CDR3 DNA reads TGTGCCAGCAGCCCGGGAGGGGATAGGGACTACGAGCAGTACTTC.